A few counts support the clone carrying this T cell receptor beta chain. Antigen: not known. The PCR had 60 Vbeta and 13 Jbeta primers. As handled by the study authors: Counted up in a later analysis, unique TCR beta chains came to roughly 80 million, with around 12 million shared. The table came from immunoSEQ multiplex PCR; TCRdb's copy has only in-frame clones and leaves some out. The V and J calls and clone size come from that table; D and trimming were worked out from the DNA. The sample lists around 150,000 clones, about 74% occurring once. These data come from a study of cytomegalovirus exposure and HLA in healthy donors. In the study overall: In a previous analysis, more than 90 million unique TCR beta sequences were found from roughly 180 million T cells. Findings of the study overall: A later analysis reportedly found fewer N-insertions in an Asian-associated ancestry cluster than the roughly 670-donor mean.

After removal of 3 bases from V and 0 bases from J, the junction contained 3 bases not matched to a gene. The CDR3 runs to 15 residues. Germline values: CDR1 MDHEN, CDR2 SYDVKM. The chain joins TRBV28 to TRBJ1-1; 8 bases align to TRBD1. The receptor comes from a woman aged 35 to 49 in good health and CMV-seronegative. The specimen was PBMCs. The CDR3 region is CASSLTGAMNTEAFF. Here the CDR3 DNA reads TGTGCCAGCAGTTTGACAGGGGCGATGAACACTGAAGCTTTCTTT.